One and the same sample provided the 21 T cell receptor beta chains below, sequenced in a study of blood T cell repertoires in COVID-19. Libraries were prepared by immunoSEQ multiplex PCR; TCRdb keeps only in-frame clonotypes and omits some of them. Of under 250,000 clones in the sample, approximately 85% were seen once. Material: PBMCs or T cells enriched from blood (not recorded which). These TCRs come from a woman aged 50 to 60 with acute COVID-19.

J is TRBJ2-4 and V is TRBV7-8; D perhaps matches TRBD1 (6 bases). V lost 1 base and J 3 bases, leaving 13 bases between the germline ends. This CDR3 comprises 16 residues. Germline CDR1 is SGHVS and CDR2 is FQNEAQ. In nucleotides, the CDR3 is TGTGCCAGCAGCTTAGACAGGGTCGTTGGCAAAAACATTCAGTACTTC. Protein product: CASSLDRVVGKNIQYF.

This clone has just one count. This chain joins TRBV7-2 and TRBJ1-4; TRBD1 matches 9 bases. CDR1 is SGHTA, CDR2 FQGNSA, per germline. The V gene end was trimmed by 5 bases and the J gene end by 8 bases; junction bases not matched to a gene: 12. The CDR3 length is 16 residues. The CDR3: CASSVGRDRGREKLFF. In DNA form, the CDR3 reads TGTGCCAGCAGCGTCGGAAGAGACAGGGGGAGAGAAAAACTGTTTTTT.

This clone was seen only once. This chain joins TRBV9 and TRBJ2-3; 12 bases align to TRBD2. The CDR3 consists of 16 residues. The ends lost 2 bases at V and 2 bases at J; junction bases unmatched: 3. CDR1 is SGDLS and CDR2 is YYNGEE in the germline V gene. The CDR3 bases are TGTGCCAGCAGCGTTGGACTAGCGGGACCCACAGATACGCAGTATTTT. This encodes CASSVGLAGPTDTQYF. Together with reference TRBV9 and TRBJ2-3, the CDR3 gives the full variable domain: DSGVTQTPKHLITATGQRVTLRCSPRSGDLSVYWYQQSLDQGLQFLIQYYNGEERAKGNILERFSAQQFPDLHSELNLSSLELGDSALYFCASSVGLAGPTDTQYFGPGTRLTVL.

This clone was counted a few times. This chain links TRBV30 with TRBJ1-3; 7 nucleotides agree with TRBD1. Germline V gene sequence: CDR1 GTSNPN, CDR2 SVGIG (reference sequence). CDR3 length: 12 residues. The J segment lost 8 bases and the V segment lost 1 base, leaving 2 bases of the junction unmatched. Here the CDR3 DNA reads TGTGCCTGGAGTGGACAGGGAGACACCATATATTTT. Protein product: CAWSGQGDTIYF.

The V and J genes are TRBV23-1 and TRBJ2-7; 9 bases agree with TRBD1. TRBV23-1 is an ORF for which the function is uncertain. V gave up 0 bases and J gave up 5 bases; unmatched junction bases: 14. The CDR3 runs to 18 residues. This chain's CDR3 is CASSQSRFPGTGIDEQYF. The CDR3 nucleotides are TGCGCCAGCAGTCAATCTAGGTTCCCCGGGACAGGGATTGACGAGCAGTACTTC.

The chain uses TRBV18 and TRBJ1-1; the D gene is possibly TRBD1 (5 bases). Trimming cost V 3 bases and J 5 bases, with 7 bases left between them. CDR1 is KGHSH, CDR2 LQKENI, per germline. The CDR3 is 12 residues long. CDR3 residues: CASSPGQTEAFF. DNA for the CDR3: TGTGCCAGCTCACCGGGGCAGACTGAAGCTTTCTTT.

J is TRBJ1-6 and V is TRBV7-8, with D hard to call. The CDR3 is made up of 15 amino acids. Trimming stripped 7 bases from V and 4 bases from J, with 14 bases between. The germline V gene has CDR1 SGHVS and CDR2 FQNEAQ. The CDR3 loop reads CASKTRQEYNSPLHF. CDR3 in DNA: TGTGCCAGCAAGACCCGACAAGAATATAATTCACCCCTCCACTTT.

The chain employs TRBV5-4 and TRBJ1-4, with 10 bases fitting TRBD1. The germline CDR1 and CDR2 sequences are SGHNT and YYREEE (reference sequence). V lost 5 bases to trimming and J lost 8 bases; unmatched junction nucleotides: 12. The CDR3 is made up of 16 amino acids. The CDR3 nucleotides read TGTGCCAGCAGTCGACAGGGGGCAGAGGGGGACGAAAAACTGTTTTTT. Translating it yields CASSRQGAEGDEKLFF. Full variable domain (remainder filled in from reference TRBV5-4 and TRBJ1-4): ETGVTQSPTHLIKTRGQQVTLRCSSQSGHNTVSWYQQALGQGPQFIFQYYREEENGRGNFPPRFSGLQFPNYSSELNVNALELDDSALYLCASSRQGAEGDEKLFFGSGTQLSVL.

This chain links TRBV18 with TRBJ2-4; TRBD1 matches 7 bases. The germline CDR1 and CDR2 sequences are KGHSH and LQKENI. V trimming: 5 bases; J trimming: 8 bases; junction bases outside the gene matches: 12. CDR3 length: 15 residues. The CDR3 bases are TGTGCCAGCTCATTAGACAGGGCCACTGCGGACATTCAGTACTTC. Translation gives CASSLDRATADIQYF.

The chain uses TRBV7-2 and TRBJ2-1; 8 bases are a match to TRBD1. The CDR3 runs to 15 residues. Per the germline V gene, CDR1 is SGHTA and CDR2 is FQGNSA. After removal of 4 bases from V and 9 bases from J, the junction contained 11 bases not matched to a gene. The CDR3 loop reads CASSSTGVHGGEQFF. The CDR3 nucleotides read TGTGCCAGCAGCTCGACAGGGGTGCATGGTGGTGAGCAGTTCTTC.

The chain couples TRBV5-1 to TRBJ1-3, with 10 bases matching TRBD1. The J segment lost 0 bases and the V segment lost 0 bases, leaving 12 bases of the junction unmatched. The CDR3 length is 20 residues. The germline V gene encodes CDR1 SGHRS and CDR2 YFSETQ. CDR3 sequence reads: CASSLAGQGGLILSGNTIYF. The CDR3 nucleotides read TGCGCCAGCAGCTTGGCCGGACAGGGGGGCCTCATCCTCTCTGGAAACACCATATATTTT.

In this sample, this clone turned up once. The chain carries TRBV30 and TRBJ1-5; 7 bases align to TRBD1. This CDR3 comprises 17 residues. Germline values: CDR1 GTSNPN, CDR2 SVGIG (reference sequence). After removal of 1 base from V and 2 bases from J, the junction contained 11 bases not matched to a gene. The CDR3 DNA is TGTGCCTGGAGTGCTATACAGGGGATCTGGGGCAATCAGCCCCAGCATTTT. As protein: CAWSAIQGIWGNQPQHF. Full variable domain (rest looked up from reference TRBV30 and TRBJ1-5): SQTIHQWPATLVQPVGSPLSLECTVEGTSNPNLYWYRQAAGRGLQLLFYSVGIGQISSEVPQNLSASRPQDRQFILSSKKLLLSDSGFYLCAWSAIQGIWGNQPQHFGDGTRLSIL.

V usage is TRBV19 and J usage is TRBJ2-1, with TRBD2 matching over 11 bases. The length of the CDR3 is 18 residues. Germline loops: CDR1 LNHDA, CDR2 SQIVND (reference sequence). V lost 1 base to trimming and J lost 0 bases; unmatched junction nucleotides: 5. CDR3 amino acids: CASSIGLAGISSYNEQFF. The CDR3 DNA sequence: TGTGCCAGTAGTATAGGACTAGCGGGGATTAGCTCCTACAATGAGCAGTTCTTC.

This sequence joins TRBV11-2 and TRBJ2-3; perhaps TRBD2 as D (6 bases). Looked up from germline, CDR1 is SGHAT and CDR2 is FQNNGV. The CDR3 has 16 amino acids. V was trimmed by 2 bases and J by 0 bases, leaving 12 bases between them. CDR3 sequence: CASSLSAGPSTDTQYF. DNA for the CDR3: TGTGCCAGCAGCTTATCGGCGGGGCCTAGCACAGATACGCAGTATTTT.

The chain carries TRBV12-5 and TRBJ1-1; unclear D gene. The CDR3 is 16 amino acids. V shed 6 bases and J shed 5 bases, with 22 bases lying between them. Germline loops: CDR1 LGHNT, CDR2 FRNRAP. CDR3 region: CASGPTTSIRGTEAFF. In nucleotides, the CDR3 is TGTGCTAGTGGCCCGACAACGTCTATCCGAGGGACTGAAGCTTTCTTT. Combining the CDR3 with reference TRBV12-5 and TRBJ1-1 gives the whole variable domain DARVTQTPRHKVTEMGQEVTMRCQPILGHNTVFWYRQTMMQGLELLAYFRNRAPLDDSGMPKDRFSAEMPDATLATLKIQPSEPRDSAVYFCASGPTTSIRGTEAFFGQGTRLTVV.

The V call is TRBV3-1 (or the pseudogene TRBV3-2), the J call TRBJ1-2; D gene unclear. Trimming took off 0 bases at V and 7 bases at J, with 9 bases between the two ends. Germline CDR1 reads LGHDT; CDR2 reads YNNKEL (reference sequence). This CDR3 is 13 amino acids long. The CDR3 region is CASSQDRGAGYTF. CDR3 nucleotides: TGTGCCAGCAGCCAAGATCGGGGAGCTGGCTACACCTTC.

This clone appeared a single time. This CDR3 reads CATSRDPRGLAGQSSYNEQFF. The DNA of the CDR3 is TGTGCCACCAGCAGAGACCCTAGGGGACTAGCGGGACAGAGCTCCTACAATGAGCAGTTCTTC. This rearrangement joins TRBV15 to TRBJ2-1; 13 bases agree with TRBD2. Unmatched junction bases numbered 11, after V lost 0 bases and J lost 0 bases. The CDR3 runs to 21 residues. The V gene's germline CDR1 is LNHNV and CDR2 YYDKDF (reference sequence).

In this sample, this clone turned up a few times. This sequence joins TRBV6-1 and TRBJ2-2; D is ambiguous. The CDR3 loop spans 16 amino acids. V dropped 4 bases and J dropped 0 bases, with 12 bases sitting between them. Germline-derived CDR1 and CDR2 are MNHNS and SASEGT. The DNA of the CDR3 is TGTGCCAGCAGTGGGCGGAGCAGAACGAACACCGGGGAGCTGTTTTTT. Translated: CASSGRSRTNTGELFF.

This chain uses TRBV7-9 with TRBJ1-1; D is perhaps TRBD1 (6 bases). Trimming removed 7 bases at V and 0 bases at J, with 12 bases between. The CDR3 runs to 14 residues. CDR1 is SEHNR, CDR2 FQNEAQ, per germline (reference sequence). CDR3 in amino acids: CASNPQGLNTEAFF. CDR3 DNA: TGTGCCAGCAACCCACAGGGCCTGAACACTGAAGCTTTCTTT.

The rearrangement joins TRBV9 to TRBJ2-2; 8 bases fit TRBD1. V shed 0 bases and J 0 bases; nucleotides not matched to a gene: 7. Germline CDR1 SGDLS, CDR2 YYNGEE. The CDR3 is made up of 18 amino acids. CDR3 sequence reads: CASSVGGQGATNTGELFF. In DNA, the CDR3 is TGTGCCAGCAGCGTAGGGGGTCAGGGGGCGACGAACACCGGGGAGCTGTTTTTT. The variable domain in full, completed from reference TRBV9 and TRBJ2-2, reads DSGVTQTPKHLITATGQRVTLRCSPRSGDLSVYWYQQSLDQGLQFLIQYYNGEERAKGNILERFSAQQFPDLHSELNLSSLELGDSALYFCASSVGGQGATNTGELFFGEGSRLTVL.

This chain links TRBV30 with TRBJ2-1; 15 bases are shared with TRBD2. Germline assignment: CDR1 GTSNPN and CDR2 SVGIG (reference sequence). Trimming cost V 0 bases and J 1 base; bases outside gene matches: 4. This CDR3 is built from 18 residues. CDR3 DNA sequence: TGTGCCTGGAGTGTAGGACTAGCGGGGGGGCTGTCCTACAATGAGCAGTTCTTC. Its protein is CAWSVGLAGGLSYNEQFF.